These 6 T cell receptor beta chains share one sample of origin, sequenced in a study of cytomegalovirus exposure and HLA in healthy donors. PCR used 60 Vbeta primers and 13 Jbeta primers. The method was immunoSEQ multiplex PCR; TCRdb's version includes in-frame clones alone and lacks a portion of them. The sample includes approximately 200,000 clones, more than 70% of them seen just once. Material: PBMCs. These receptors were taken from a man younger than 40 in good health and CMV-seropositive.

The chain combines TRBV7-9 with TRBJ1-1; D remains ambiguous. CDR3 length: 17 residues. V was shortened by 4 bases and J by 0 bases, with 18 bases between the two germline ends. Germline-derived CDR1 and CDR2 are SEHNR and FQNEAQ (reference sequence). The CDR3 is CASSSPQLALMNTEAFF. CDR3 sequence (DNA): TGTGCCAGCAGCTCCCCCCAGTTAGCGTTAATGAACACTGAAGCTTTCTTT.

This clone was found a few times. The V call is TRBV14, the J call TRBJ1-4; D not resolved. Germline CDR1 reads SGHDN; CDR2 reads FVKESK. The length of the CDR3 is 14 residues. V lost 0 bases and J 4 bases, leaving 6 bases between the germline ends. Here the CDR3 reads CASSQDSGNEKLFF. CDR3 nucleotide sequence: TGTGCCAGCAGCCAAGATAGCGGTAATGAAAAACTGTTTTTT.

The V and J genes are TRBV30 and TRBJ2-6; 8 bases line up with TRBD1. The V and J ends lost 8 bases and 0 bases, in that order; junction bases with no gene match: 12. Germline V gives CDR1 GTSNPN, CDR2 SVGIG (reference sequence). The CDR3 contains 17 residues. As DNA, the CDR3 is TGTGCCAGCTACCGGACAGGGATCAGCTCTGGGGCCAACGTCCTGACTTTC. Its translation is CASYRTGISSGANVLTF.

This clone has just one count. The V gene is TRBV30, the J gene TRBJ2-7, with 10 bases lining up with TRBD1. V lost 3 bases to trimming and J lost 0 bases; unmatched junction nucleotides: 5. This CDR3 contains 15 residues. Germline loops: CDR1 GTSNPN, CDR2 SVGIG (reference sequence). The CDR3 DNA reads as TGTGCCTGGAGGACAGGGGGCGGAAGCTCCTACGAGCAGTACTTC. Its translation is CAWRTGGGSSYEQYF.

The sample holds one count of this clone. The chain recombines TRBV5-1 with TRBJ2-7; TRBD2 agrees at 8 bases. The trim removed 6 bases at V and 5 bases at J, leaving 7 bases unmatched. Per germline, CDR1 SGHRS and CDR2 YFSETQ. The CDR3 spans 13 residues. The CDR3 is CASMGTSKDEQYF. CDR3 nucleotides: TGCGCCAGCATGGGGACTAGTAAAGACGAGCAGTACTTC. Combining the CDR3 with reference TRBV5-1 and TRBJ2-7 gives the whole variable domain KAGVTQTPRYLIKTRGQQVTLSCSPISGHRSVSWYQQTPGQGLQFLFEYFSETQRNKGNFPGRFSGRQFSNSRSEMNVSTLELGDSALYLCASMGTSKDEQYFGPGTRLTVT.

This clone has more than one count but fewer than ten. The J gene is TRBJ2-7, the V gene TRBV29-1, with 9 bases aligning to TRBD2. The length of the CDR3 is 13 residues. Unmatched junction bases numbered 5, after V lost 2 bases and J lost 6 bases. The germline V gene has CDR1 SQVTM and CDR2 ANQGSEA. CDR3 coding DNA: TGCAGCGTTGAACCGCTAGCGGGAATCGAGCAGTACTTC. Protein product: CSVEPLAGIEQYF.